This TCR beta chain stems from a study of beta chain features in type 1 diabetes. On the study more broadly: Investigators examined some 100,000,000 sorted cells across all samples.

The CDR3 has 19 amino acids. Per germline, CDR1 SGHTA and CDR2 FQGTGA. V trimming: 1 base; J trimming: 2 bases; junction bases outside the gene matches: 12. The investigators reverse transcribed all of the isolated RNA, so they sequenced expressed TCRB transcripts. Measured with immunoSEQ multiplex PCR; TCRdb has only the in-frame clones, and not every one. The sample includes approximately 120,000 clones, roughly 43% of them seen just once. The receptor comes from a young woman in good health. Sequencing was performed on stem cell memory CD4+ T cells from blood. The chain is built from TRBV7-3 and TRBJ2-5; 11 bases align to TRBD2. CDR3 DNA sequence: TGTGCCAGCAGCTTAATGGGAACTAGCGGGGGCCCAAATCAAGAGACCCAGTACTTC. Translating it yields CASSLMGTSGGPNQETQYF.